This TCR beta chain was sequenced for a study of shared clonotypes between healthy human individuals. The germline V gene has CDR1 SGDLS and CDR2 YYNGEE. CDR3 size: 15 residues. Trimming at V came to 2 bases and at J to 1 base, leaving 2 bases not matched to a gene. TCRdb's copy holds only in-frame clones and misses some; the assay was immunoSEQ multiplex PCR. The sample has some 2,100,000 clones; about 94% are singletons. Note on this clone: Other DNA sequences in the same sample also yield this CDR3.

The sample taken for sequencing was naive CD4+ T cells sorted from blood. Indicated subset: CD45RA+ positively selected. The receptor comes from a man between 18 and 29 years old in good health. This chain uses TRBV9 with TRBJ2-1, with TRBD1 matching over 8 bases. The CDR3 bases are TGTGCCAGCAGCGTGACAGGGGTTTCCTACAATGAGCAGTTCTTC. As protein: CASSVTGVSYNEQFF. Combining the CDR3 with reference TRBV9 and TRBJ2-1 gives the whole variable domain DSGVTQTPKHLITATGQRVTLRCSPRSGDLSVYWYQQSLDQGLQFLIQYYNGEERAKGNILERFSAQQFPDLHSELNLSSLELGDSALYFCASSVTGVSYNEQFFGPGTRLTVL.